Listed here is a single T cell receptor (beta chain). Its antigen remains unidentified. Only in-frame clones appear in the TCRdb table, and some are missing; sequencing was by immunoSEQ multiplex PCR. Of 75,000 to 95,000 clones in the sample, about 89% are singletons; the top ten hold 4.5% to 5.5%. The V gene's germline CDR1 is GTSNPN and CDR2 SVGIG (reference sequence). With 2 bases removed from V and 0 bases from J, the gap between germline ends came to 7 bases. The CDR3 is 13 amino acids. This sample stems from a study of OX40 agonist ivuxolimab in advanced cancers. Findings and caveats of the study: Patients with a partial response at 0.1-3.0 mg/kg had among the lowest clonal expansion. Certain nonresponders likewise exhibited a low normalized T-cell clonal expansion.

The clonotype comes from an adult with an advanced solid tumor such as melanoma, head and neck, liver or kidney cancer. Material: CD4+ or CD8+ T cells sorted from blood, obtained in a trial of the OX40 agonist ivuxolimab. The chain employs TRBV30 and TRBJ1-2; D not resolved. The CDR3 region is CAWSTEANYGYTF. CDR3 sequence (DNA): TGTGCCTGGAGTACAGAAGCTAACTATGGCTACACCTTC.